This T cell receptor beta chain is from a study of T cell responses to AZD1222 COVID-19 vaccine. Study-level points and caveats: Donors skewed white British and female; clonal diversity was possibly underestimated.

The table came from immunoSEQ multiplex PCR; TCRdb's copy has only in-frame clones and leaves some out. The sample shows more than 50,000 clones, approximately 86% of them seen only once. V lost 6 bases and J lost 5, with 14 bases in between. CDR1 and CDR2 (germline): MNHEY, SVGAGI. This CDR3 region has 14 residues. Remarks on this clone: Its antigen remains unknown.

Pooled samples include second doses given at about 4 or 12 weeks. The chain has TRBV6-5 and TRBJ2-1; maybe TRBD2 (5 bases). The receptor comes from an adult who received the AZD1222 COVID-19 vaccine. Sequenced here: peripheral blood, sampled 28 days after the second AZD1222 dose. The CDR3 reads CASSLHTRDNEQFF. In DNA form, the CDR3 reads TGTGCCAGCAGCTTGCACACTAGAGACAATGAGCAGTTCTTC.